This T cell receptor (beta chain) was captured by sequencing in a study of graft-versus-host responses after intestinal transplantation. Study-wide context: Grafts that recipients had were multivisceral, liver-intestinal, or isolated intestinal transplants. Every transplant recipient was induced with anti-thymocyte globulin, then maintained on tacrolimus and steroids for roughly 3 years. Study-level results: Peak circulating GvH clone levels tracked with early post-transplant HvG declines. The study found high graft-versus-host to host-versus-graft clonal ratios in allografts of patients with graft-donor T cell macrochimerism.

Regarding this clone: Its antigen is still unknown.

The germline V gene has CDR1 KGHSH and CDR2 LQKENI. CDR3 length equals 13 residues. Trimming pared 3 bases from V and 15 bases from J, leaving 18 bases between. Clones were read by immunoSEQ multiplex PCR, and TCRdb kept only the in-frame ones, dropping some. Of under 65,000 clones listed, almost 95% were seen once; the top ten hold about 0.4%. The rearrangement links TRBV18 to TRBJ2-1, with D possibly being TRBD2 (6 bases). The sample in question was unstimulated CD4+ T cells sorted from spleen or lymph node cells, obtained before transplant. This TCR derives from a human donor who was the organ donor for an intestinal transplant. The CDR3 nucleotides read TGTGCCAGCTCACCGACGACTAGTTTCAATCCGTTCTTC. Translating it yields CASSPTTSFNPFF. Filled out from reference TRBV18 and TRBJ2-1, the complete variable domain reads NAGVMQNPRHLVRRRGQEARLRCSPMKGHSHVYWYRQLPEEGLKFMVYLQKENIIDESGMPKERFSAEFPKEGPSILRIQQVVRGDSAAYFCASSPTTSFNPFFGPGTRLTVL.